This T cell receptor (beta chain) originates from a study of T cells after yellow fever vaccination. Study-level results: Of the clonotypes, a small share occurred in both CD4 and CD8 compartments. Detected again after the booster were most primary-vaccination clones, at 96% CD4 and 88% CD8. It was the secondary response that reached its peak faster, day 5 versus 15, but it was weaker.

This clonotype was seen only a few times. Its antigen is unidentified. Per the germline V gene, CDR1 is SGDLS and CDR2 is YYNGEE. J was trimmed by 7 bases and V by 2 bases; bases with no gene match: 11. This CDR3 is 16 amino acids long. TCRdb itself ran the 5' RACE reads through MiXCR, one entry per CDR3 protein. The table includes roughly 74,000 distinct CDR3 sequences, more than 5.5% detected once. This specimen consisted of CD8+ T cells sorted from PBMCs, obtained 5 days after the first yellow fever vaccination. The TCR comes from a man younger than 35 who received the YFV17D yellow fever vaccine. The V call is TRBV9, the J call TRBJ2-2, with 7 bases identical to TRBD2. The CDR3 nucleotides read TGTGCCAGCAGCGTTAGCGGGTCCGGGCTCGGCGGGGAGCTGTTTTTT. Amino acids: CASSVSGSGLGGELFF.